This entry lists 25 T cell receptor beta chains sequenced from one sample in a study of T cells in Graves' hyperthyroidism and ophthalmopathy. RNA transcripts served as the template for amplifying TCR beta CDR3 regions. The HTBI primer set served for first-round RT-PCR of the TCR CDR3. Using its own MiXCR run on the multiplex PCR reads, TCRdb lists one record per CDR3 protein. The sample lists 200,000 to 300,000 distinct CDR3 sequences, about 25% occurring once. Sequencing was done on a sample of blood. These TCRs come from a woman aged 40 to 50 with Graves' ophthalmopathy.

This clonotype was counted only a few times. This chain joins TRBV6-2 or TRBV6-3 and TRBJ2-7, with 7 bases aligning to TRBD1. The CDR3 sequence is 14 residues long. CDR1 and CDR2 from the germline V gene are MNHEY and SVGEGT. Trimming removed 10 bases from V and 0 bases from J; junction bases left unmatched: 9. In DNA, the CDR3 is TGTGCCACTCGAGAAACAGGGGTCTCCTACGAGCAGTACTTC. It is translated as CATRETGVSYEQYF.

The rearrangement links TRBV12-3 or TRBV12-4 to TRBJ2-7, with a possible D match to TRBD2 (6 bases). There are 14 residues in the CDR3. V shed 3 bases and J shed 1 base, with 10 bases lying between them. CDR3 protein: CASSLGGKSYEQYF. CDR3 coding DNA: TGTGCCAGCAGTTTGGGCGGGAAATCCTACGAGCAGTACTTC.

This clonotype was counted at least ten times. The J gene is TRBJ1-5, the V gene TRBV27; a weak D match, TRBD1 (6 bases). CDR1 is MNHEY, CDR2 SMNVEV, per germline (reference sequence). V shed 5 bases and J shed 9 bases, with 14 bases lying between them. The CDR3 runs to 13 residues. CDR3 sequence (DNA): TGTGCCAGCAGTGTGGGGGCGGGGCTGCCCCAGCATTTT. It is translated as CASSVGAGLPQHF.

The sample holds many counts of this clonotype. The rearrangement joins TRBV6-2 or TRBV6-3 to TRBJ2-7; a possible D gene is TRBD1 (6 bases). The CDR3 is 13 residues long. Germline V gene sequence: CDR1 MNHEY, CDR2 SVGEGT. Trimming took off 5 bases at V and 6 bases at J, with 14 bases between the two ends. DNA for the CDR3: TGTGCCAGCAGTCAACAGGGTTTGAGCGAGCAGTACTTC. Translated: CASSQQGLSEQYF.

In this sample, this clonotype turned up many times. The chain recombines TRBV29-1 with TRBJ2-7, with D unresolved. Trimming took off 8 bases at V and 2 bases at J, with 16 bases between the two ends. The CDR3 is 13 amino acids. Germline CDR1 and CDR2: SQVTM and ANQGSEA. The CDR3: CSTRHPATYEQYF. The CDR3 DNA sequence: TGCAGCACAAGACACCCGGCGACCTACGAGCAGTACTTC.

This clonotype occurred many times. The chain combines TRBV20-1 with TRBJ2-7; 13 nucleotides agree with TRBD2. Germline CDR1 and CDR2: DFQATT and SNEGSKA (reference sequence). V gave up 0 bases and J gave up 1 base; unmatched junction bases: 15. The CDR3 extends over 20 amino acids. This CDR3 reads CSARDMTGTGTSGTSYEQYF. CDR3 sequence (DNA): TGCAGTGCTAGAGATATGACGGGGACAGGGACTAGCGGGACTTCCTACGAGCAGTACTTC.

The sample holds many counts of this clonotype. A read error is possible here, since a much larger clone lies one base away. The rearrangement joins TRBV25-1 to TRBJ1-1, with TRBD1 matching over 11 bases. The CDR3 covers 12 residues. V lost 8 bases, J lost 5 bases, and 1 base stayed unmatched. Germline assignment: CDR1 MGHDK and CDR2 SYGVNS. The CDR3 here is CASRDRGTEAFF. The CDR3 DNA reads TGTGCCAGCCGGGACAGGGGGACTGAAGCTTTCTTT.

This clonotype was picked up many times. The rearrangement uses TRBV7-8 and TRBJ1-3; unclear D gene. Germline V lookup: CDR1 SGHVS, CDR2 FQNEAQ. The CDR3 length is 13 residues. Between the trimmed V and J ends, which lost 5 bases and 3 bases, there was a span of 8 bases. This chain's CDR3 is CASSLQSGNTIYF. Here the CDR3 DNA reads TGTGCCAGCAGCCTCCAAAGTGGAAACACCATATATTTT.

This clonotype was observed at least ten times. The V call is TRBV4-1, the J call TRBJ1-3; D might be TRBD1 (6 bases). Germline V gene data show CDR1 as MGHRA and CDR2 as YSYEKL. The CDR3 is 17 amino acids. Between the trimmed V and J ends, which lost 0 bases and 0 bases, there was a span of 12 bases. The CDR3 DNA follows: TGCGCCAGCAGCCAAGACAGGGGTACCGTCTCTGGAAACACCATATATTTT. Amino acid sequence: CASSQDRGTVSGNTIYF.

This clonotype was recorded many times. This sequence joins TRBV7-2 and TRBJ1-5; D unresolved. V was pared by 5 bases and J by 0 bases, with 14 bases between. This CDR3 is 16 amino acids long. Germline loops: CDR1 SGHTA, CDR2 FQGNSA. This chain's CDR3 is CASSGHSPYSNQPQHF. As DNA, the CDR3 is TGTGCCAGCAGCGGGCACTCTCCTTATAGCAATCAGCCCCAGCATTTT.

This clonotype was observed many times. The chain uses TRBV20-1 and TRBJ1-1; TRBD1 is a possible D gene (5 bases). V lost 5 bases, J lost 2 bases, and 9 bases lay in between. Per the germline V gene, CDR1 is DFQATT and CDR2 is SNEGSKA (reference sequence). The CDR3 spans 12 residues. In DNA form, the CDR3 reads TGCAGTGCTCGGGGACCAAACACTGAAGCTTTCTTT. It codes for CSARGPNTEAFF.

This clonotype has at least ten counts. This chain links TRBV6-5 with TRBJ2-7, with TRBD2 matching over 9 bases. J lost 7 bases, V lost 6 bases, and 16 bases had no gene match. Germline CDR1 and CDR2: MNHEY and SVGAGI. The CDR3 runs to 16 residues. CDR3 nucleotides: TGTGCCAGCAGCCCGTGGCGGGAGGGCCGGTCGGCAGAGCAGTACTTC. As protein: CASSPWREGRSAEQYF.

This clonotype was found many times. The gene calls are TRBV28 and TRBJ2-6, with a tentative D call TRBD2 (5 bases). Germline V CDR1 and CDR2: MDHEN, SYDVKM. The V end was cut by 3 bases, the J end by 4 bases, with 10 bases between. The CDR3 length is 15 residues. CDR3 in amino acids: CASSLPTGGANVLTF. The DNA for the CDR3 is TGTGCCAGCAGTTTGCCGACGGGGGGGGCCAACGTCCTGACTTTC.

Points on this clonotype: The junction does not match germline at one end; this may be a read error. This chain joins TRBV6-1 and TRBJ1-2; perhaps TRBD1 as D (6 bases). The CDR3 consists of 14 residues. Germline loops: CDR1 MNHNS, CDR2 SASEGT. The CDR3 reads CASSESVQGYGCTF. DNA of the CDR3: TGTGCCAGCAGTGAATCGGTACAGGGCTATGGCTGCACCTTC.

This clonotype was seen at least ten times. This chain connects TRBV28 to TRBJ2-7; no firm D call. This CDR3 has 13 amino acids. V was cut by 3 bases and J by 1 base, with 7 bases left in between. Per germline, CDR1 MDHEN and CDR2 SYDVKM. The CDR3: CASSFTLSYEQYF. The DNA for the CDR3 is TGTGCCAGCAGTTTTACATTATCCTACGAGCAGTACTTC.

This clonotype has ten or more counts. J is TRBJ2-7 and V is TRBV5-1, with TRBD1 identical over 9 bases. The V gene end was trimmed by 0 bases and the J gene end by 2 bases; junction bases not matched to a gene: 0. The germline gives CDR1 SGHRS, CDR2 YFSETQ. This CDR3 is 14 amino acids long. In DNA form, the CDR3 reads TGCGCCAGCAGCTTGGGGGACAGGGCCTACGAGCAGTACTTC. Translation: CASSLGDRAYEQYF.

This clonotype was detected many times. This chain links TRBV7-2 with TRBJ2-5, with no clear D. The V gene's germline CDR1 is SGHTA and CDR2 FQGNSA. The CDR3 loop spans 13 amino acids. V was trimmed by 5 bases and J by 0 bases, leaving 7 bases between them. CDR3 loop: CASSPAYQETQYF. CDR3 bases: TGTGCCAGCAGCCCCGCCTACCAAGAGACCCAGTACTTC.

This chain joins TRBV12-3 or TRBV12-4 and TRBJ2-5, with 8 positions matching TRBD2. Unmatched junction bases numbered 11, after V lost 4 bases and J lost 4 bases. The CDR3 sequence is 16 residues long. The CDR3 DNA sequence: TGTGCCAGCAGTTCCCATACGGGACTAGGGGGAGAGACCCAGTACTTC. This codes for CASSSHTGLGGETQYF.

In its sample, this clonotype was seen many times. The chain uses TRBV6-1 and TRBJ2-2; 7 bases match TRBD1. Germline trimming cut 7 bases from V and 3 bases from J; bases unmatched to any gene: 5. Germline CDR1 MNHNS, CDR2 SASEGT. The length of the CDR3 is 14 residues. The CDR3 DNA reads TGTGCCAGCAATAAGGGGGCCTACACCGGGGAGCTGTTTTTT. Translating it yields CASNKGAYTGELFF.

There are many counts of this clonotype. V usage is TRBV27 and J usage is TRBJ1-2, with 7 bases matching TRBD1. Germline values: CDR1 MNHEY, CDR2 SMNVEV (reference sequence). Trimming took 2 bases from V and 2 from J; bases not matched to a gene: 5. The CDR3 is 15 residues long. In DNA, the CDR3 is TGTGCCAGCAGTTTAAGCCTACAGGGGAACTATGGCTACACCTTC. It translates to CASSLSLQGNYGYTF.

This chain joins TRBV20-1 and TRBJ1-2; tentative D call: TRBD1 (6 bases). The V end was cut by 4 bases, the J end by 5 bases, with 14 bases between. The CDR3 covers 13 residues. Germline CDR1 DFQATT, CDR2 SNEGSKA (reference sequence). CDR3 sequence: CSATQGLDYGYTF. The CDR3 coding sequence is TGCAGTGCTACACAGGGTTTAGATTATGGCTACACCTTC.

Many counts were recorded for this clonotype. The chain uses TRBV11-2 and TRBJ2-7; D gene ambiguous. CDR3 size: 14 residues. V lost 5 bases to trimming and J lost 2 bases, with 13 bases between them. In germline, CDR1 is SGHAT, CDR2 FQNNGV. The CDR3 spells CASSVSVLPYEQYF. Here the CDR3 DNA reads TGTGCCAGCAGCGTCTCTGTATTACCCTACGAGCAGTACTTC.

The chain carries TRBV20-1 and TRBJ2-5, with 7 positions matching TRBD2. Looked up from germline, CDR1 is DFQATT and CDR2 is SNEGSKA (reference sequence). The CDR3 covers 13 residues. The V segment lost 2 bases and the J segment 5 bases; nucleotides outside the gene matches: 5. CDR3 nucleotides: TGCAGTGCTAGACTAGCGGAGGCGGAGACCCAGTACTTC. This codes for CSARLAEAETQYF.

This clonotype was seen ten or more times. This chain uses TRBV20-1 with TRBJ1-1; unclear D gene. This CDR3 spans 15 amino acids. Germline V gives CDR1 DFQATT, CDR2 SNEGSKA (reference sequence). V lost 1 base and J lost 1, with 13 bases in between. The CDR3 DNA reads TGCAGTGCTAGAGGTTTGGAACCGGAGAACACTGAAGCTTTCTTT. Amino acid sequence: CSARGLEPENTEAFF.

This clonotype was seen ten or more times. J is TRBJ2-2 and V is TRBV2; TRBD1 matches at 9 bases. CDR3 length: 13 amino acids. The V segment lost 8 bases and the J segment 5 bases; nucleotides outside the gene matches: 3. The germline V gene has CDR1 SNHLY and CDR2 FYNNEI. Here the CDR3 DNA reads TGTGCCAGCGGGGACAGGGCTACCGGGGAGCTGTTTTTT. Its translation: CASGDRATGELFF.